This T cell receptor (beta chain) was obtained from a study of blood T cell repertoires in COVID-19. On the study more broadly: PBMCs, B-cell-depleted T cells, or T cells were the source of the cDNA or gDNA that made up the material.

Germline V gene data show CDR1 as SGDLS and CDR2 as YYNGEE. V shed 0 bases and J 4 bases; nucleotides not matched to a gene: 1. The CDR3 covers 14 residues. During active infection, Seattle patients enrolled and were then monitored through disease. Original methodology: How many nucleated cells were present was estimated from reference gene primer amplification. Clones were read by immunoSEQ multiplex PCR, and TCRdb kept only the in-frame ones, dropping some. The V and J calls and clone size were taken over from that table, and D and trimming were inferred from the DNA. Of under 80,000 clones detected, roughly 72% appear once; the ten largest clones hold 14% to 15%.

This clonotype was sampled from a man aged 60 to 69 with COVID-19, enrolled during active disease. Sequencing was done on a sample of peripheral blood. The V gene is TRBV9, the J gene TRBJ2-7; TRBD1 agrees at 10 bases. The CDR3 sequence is CASSVVGQGYEQYF. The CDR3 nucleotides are TGTGCCAGCAGCGTAGTGGGACAGGGGTACGAGCAGTACTTC.